Listed below are T cell receptor beta chains from one sample, sequenced in a study of blood T cell repertoires in COVID-19. Assay: immunoSEQ multiplex PCR; the TCRdb copy retains only in-frame clones and omits some. The data show 400,000 to 500,000 clones, roughly 84% seen once. Material: PBMCs or T cells enriched from blood (not recorded which). Every receptor here comes from a young woman who had been exposed to COVID-19. Each CDR3 is given with its conserved first and last residue.

J: TRBJ2-5; V: TRBV14; CDR3: CASSQGPGEETQYF
J: TRBJ2-7; V: TRBV5-4; CDR3: CASSPRTSGAYEQYF
J: TRBJ1-5; V: TRBV7-8; CDR3: CASSRQGAGNQPQHF
J: TRBJ1-1; V: TRBV7-8; CDR3: CASSVYHQDRGEAFF
J: TRBJ1-2; V: TRBV7-2; CDR3: CASSWWDRDYGYTF
J: TRBJ2-3; V: TRBV7-8; CDR3: CASSFQTSGSSDTQYF
J: TRBJ2-7; V: TRBV27; CDR3: CASSLIGGLSYEQYF
J: TRBJ2-3; V: TRBV18; CDR3: CASSPRGQDTQYF
J: TRBJ1-5; V: TRBV24-1; CDR3: CATSDWGAGTGGPYSNQPQHF
J: TRBJ2-1; V: TRBV28; CDR3: CASTFLAGGPRGEQFF
J: TRBJ2-3; V: TRBV3-1/TRBV3-2; CDR3: CASSRSGLGAEDTQYF
J: TRBJ2-1; V: TRBV10-2; CDR3: CASRPGLATYNEQFF
J: TRBJ1-2; V: TRBV3-1/TRBV3-2; CDR3: CASSKQGTPNYGYTF
J: TRBJ2-1; V: TRBV5-6; CDR3: CASSQTLLSSYNEQFF
J: TRBJ1-5; V: TRBV7-9; CDR3: CASSLGLSNQPQHF
J: TRBJ2-5; V: TRBV3-1/TRBV3-2; CDR3: CASSPWTVQETQYF
J: TRBJ2-7; V: TRBV28; CDR3: CASSFGGGEVYEQYF
J: TRBJ1-3; V: TRBV7-9; CDR3: CASRTGGWVGNTIYF
J: TRBJ2-7; V: TRBV7-9; CDR3: CASSTIPQGAYEQYF
J: TRBJ2-7; V: TRBV29-1; CDR3: CSVSQGTGDEQYF
J: TRBJ1-1; V: TRBV10-3; CDR3: CAIRGQGGPEAFF
J: TRBJ2-2; V: TRBV19; CDR3: CASSRGLAGTGELFF
J: TRBJ2-7; V: TRBV4-3; CDR3: CASSQDTTYEQYF
J: TRBJ2-2; V: TRBV24-1; CDR3: CATSDLSVLTGELFF
J: TRBJ1-2; V: TRBV7-3; CDR3: CALPSAGDGYTF
J: TRBJ2-7; V: TRBV27; CDR3: CASSSRTSDYEQYF
J: TRBJ2-1; V: TRBV3-1/TRBV3-2; CDR3: CASSQFASLAGGRYEQFF
J: TRBJ1-6; V: TRBV6-5; CDR3: CASSQSGSPLHF
J: TRBJ2-6; V: TRBV27; CDR3: CASSQRSGGTAGANVLTF
J: TRBJ2-1; V: TRBV7-9; CDR3: CASSSYAGGLNEQFF
J: TRBJ1-4; V: TRBV18; CDR3: CASSRGTGDEKLFF
J: TRBJ2-2; V: TRBV29-1; CDR3: CSVGLAGESTGELFF
J: TRBJ2-3; V: TRBV28; CDR3: CASNRGKKEADTQYF
J: TRBJ1-1; V: TRBV14; CDR3: CASSPHRGVPMNTEAFF
J: TRBJ1-4; V: TRBV2; CDR3: CASSESPDSNEKLFF
J: TRBJ2-6; V: TRBV19; CDR3: CASTGLAGVGANVLTF
J: TRBJ2-1; V: TRBV25-1; CDR3: CASSEQGASHLYNEQFF
J: TRBJ1-2; V: TRBV6-2/TRBV6-3; CDR3: CASSYFQGVVGYTF
J: TRBJ1-6; V: TRBV21-1; CDR3: CASSSRTGCRNSPLHF
J: TRBJ2-2; V: TRBV27; CDR3: CASSIFRDRNPTSGIAGELFF
J: TRBJ1-4; V: TRBV6-5; CDR3: CASSYEGGSNEKLFF
J: TRBJ1-2; V: TRBV2; CDR3: CASRLGLTANYGYTF
J: TRBJ1-1; V: TRBV4-1; CDR3: CASSQARGRAEAFF
J: TRBJ1-5; V: TRBV9; CDR3: CASSPGTGGNQPQHF
J: TRBJ1-5; V: TRBV6-5; CDR3: CASRQDRGGNQPQHF
J: TRBJ2-3; V: TRBV25-1; CDR3: CASRAGGTDTQYF
J: TRBJ1-1; V: TRBV6-5; CDR3: CASSYSRFAGGTEAFF
J: TRBJ2-3; V: TRBV19; CDR3: CASRKLENTDTQYF
J: TRBJ2-1; V: TRBV2; CDR3: CASSGTGGIFHEQFF